Each of the 13 T cell receptor beta chains below was sequenced from the same sample in a study of CD8 T cells in Susac syndrome. RNA amounts of about 0.5 to 1 ug underwent reverse transcription with random hexamers. TCRdb re-called the immunoSEQ multiplex PCR reads through MiXCR, storing one row per CDR3 protein. The top ten clones hold approximately 0.11% of a sample with 250,000 to 300,000 distinct CDR3 sequences, roughly 84% of them seen once. Sequenced sample: CD8+ T cells from PBMCs. These receptors came from a human donor with multiple sclerosis.

The chain is built from TRBV27 and TRBJ2-7, with 9 nucleotides matching TRBD2. CDR1 is MNHEY and CDR2 is SMNVEV in the germline V gene (reference sequence). This CDR3 comprises 16 residues. V was pared by 5 bases and J by 1 base, with 9 bases of the junction left unmatched. The CDR3 region is CASSATRLADSYEQYF. The CDR3 nucleotides read TGTGCCAGCAGTGCTACGAGACTAGCGGATTCCTACGAGCAGTACTTC.

J is TRBJ1-3 and V is TRBV3-1; the D is unclear. The germline V gene has CDR1 LGHDT and CDR2 YNNKEL (reference sequence). Trimming stripped 6 bases from V and 4 bases from J, with 22 bases between. The CDR3 spans 17 residues. CDR3 DNA sequence: TGTGCCAGCAGGCAAAATAATGGGTGGCGCGAGGGAAACACCATATATTTT. Translated: CASRQNNGWREGNTIYF. Full variable domain (missing parts from reference TRBV3-1 and TRBJ1-3): DTAVSQTPKYLVTQMGNDKSIKCEQNLGHDTMYWYKQDSKKFLKIMFSYNNKELIINETVPNRFSPKSPDKAHLNLHINSLELGDSAVYFCASRQNNGWREGNTIYFGEGSWLTVV.

As to this clonotype: At one end the junction does not follow the germline gene, possibly because of a read error. The J gene is TRBJ1-2, the V gene TRBV9; D remains unclear. Germline V gene data show CDR1 as SGDLS and CDR2 as YYNGEE. The CDR3 extends over 14 amino acids. CDR3 loop: CASSAQGRTNGYIF. The CDR3 nucleotides read TGTGCCAGCAGCGCACAAGGACGGACCAATGGCTACATCTTC.

In this sample, this clonotype turned up a few times. The V and J genes are TRBV27 and TRBJ2-1; TRBD2 agrees at 8 bases. V shed 6 bases and J 6 bases; nucleotides not matched to a gene: 10. CDR1 is MNHEY, CDR2 SMNVEV, per germline (reference sequence). CDR3 length: 15 amino acids. CDR3 sequence: CASSSGTSGFNEQFF. The CDR3 DNA is TGTGCCAGCAGCTCCGGGACTAGTGGGTTCAATGAGCAGTTCTTC.

This clonotype appeared a few times. V gene TRBV12-3 or TRBV12-4 combines with J gene TRBJ1-1, with no clear D. The CDR3 consists of 13 residues. Trimming stripped 5 bases from V and 0 bases from J, with 7 bases between. The CDR3 here is CASSAGMNTEAFF. As DNA, the CDR3 is TGTGCCAGCAGTGCTGGTATGAACACTGAAGCTTTCTTT.

The chain links TRBV15 to TRBJ2-5; possibly TRBD1 or TRBD2 for D (6 bases each). Trimming pared 0 bases from V and 3 bases from J, leaving 11 bases between. This CDR3 is built from 15 residues. Germline loops: CDR1 LNHNV, CDR2 YYDKDF (reference sequence). The CDR3 region is CATSREQGGKETQYF. CDR3 coding DNA: TGTGCCACCAGCAGAGAACAAGGGGGGAAAGAGACCCAGTACTTC.

This clonotype was recorded once. The gene calls are TRBV3-1 and TRBJ2-7; D not resolved. Germline values: CDR1 LGHDT, CDR2 YNNKEL (reference sequence). The V end lost 0 bases, the J end lost 0 bases, and 12 bases lay between the germline ends. The CDR3 consists of 16 residues. The CDR3 DNA reads as TGTGCCAGCAGCCAAGACCCCCCCGGGTTCTCCTACGAGCAGTACTTC. Translating it yields CASSQDPPGFSYEQYF.

This chain uses TRBV7-9 with TRBJ2-2, with 9 bases aligning to TRBD2. The CDR3 runs to 16 residues. The ends lost 0 bases at V and 6 bases at J; junction bases unmatched: 5. Germline CDR1 SEHNR, CDR2 FQNEAQ (reference sequence). The CDR3 DNA reads as TGTGCCAGCAGCTTAGCACCGGGACTAGCTGCCGGGGAGCTGTTTTTT. Translating gives CASSLAPGLAAGELFF.

V is TRBV6-1 and J is TRBJ1-1; no firm D call. The germline CDR1 and CDR2 sequences are MNHNS and SASEGT. The V end lost 8 bases, the J end lost 4 bases, and 14 bases lay between the germline ends. The length of the CDR3 is 13 residues. The CDR3 DNA sequence: TGTGCCAGCGGCCACCGAGAGGGCACTGAAGCTTTCTTT. Its translation is CASGHREGTEAFF.

The V gene is TRBV27, the J gene TRBJ2-1, with TRBD2 matching over 8 bases. Trimming cost V 10 bases and J 4 bases; bases outside gene matches: 6. Germline CDR1 MNHEY, CDR2 SMNVEV (reference sequence). The CDR3 extends over 13 amino acids. The CDR3 spells CATREGRYNEQFF. In DNA form, the CDR3 reads TGTGCCACCCGGGAGGGTAGATACAATGAGCAGTTCTTC.

J is TRBJ2-1 and V is TRBV13; D might be TRBD1 (5 bases). CDR1 and CDR2 (germline): PRHDT, FYEKMQ (reference sequence). The germline V and J ends were trimmed by 0 bases and 8 bases, with 14 bases remaining between them. The length of the CDR3 is 15 residues. CDR3 in DNA: TGTGCCAGCAGCTTAGGCCAGGGTAACCGAGATGAGCAGTTCTTC. Its protein product is CASSLGQGNRDEQFF.

This chain uses TRBV7-8 with TRBJ2-1; TRBD2 agrees at 13 bases. V lost 1 base, J lost 6 bases, and 3 bases stayed unmatched. The CDR3 is made up of 16 amino acids. Germline values: CDR1 SGHVS, CDR2 FQNEAQ. The CDR3: CASSLGTSGSPNEQFF. For the CDR3, the DNA is TGTGCCAGCAGCTTAGGGACTAGCGGGAGCCCCAATGAGCAGTTCTTC.

The chain joins TRBV12-5 to TRBJ2-5, with D unresolved. Germline-derived CDR1 and CDR2 are LGHNT and FRNRAP. Trimming pared 0 bases from V and 9 bases from J, leaving 17 bases between. The CDR3 runs to 15 residues. For the CDR3, the DNA is TGTGCTAGTGGTTTGGTATTAGGCGACTTTGAGGCCCAGTACTTC. As protein: CASGLVLGDFEAQYF.